The sequence of this T cell receptor (beta chain) was determined in a study of blood T cell repertoires in COVID-19. Overall study context: Acute-phase and convalescent COVID-19 samples originated in the United States, Italy and Spain. Sample material is recorded as cDNA or gDNA derived from T cells, B-cell-depleted T cells, or PBMCs.

The V and J ends lost 0 bases and 0 bases respectively, with 17 bases between them. Germline CDR1 and CDR2: SGHNT and YYREEE (reference sequence). The CDR3 runs 18 residues. Generated by immunoSEQ multiplex PCR, the TCRdb table keeps only in-frame clones and is missing some. This sample has roughly 150,000 clones, with around 88% found just once. The TCR originated in a human donor in a cohort sampled during active COVID-19. Sequencing was done on a sample of peripheral blood. The chain recombines TRBV5-4 with TRBJ2-3, with D maybe TRBD2 (5 bases). The CDR3 protein is CASSLVNPLGASTDTQYF. DNA of the CDR3: TGTGCCAGCAGCTTGGTAAACCCTCTGGGAGCTAGCACAGATACGCAGTATTTT.